These 14 T cell receptor beta chains originate from one sample sequenced in a study of early T cells in non-severe SARS-CoV-2 infection (dated by TCRdb to the early 2020s). The protocol used for the library was 5' RACE. The instrument given in TCRdb is NextSeq 500. TCRdb redid the processing of the public reads, applying fastp at Q25 and MiXCR, and retained in-frame beta chains. CDR3 protein sequences are deduplicated, and each keeps its most common genes and DNA. In this sample the table shows 61,000 or so distinct CDR3 sequences, 9.5% to 15% of which occur a single time. The top ten clonotypes cover roughly 1.2% of the sample. This specimen consisted of whole blood, obtained at baseline. These receptors came from an adult who was a healthcare worker with PCR-confirmed SARS-CoV-2 infection or an uninfected control (not recorded which). The donor label of this sample is uncertain.

The V call is TRBV11-2, the J call TRBJ2-3; 14 bases fit TRBD2. The trim removed 3 bases at V and 5 bases at J, leaving 4 bases unmatched. The V gene's germline CDR1 is SGHAT and CDR2 FQNNGV. The CDR3 extends over 16 amino acids. DNA of the CDR3: TGTGCCAGCAGCTTTAAGGGACTAGCGGGGGTAGATACGCAGTATTTT. As protein: CASSFKGLAGVDTQYF.

Only a few counts were recorded for this clonotype. This sequence joins TRBV6-1 and TRBJ2-6; D not resolved. There are 13 residues in the CDR3. The V end was cut by 7 bases, the J end by 8 bases, with 12 bases between. Germline assignment: CDR1 MNHNS and CDR2 SASEGT. The CDR3 loop reads CASTEGRPNVLTF. The CDR3 DNA reads TGTGCCAGCACGGAAGGACGTCCCAACGTCCTGACTTTC.

This clonotype was detected a few times. The rearrangement links TRBV5-1 to TRBJ2-3; 9 bases map to TRBD1. The ends lost 0 bases at V and 0 bases at J; junction bases unmatched: 8. Germline V CDR1 and CDR2: SGHRS, YFSETQ. CDR3 length: 18 amino acids. The DNA of the CDR3 is TGCGCCAGCAGCTTGGTCGGGACAGGGCTTACTAGCACAGATACGCAGTATTTT. Protein: CASSLVGTGLTSTDTQYF.

The chain has TRBV29-1 and TRBJ2-7, with TRBD2 matching over 8 bases. The CDR3 is made up of 10 amino acids. CDR1 and CDR2 (germline): SQVTM, ANQGSEA. The CDR3 is CSVELSGGDV. The DNA of the CDR3 is TGCAGCGTTGAACTGAGCGGGGGAGACGTC.

V and J are TRBV5-1 and TRBJ2-7; TRBD1 matches at 7 bases. Germline V gene lookup returns CDR1 SGHRS and CDR2 YFSETQ. With 0 bases clipped from V and 5 bases from J, the junction kept 5 bases outside the gene matches. The CDR3 runs 14 residues. The CDR3 region has the DNA TGCGCCAGCAGCTTGGAGGGACAGCCAAACGAGCAGTACGTC. Residues: CASSLEGQPNEQYV.

This clonotype has only a few counts. The genes are TRBV19 and TRBJ2-5; D could derive from TRBD1 or TRBD2 (6 bases each). This CDR3 has 11 residues. Trimming stripped 6 bases from V and 6 bases from J, with 8 bases between. The V gene's germline CDR1 is LNHDA and CDR2 SQIVND (reference sequence). DNA for the CDR3: TGTGCCAGTAGCCGGGGGCAGACCCAGTACTTC. Encoded protein: CASSRGQTQYF.

This clonotype was detected only a few times. V and J are TRBV6-6 and TRBJ2-5, with D perhaps matching TRBD1 (6 bases). In germline, CDR1 is MNHNY, CDR2 SVGAGI (reference sequence). Trimming stripped 0 bases from V and 4 bases from J, with 12 bases between. The CDR3 sequence is 15 residues long. The CDR3 region is CASSYSGTPGETQYF. The CDR3, as DNA: TGTGCCAGCAGTTACTCTGGGACACCAGGAGAGACCCAGTACTTC.

The chain uses TRBV12-3 or TRBV12-4 and TRBJ2-3; 13 bases agree with TRBD2. The CDR3 totals 16 residues. After removal of 5 bases from V and 2 bases from J, the junction contained 4 bases not matched to a gene. CDR3 amino acids: CASSITSGGVTDTQYF. For the CDR3, the DNA is TGTGCCAGCAGTATCACTAGCGGGGGGGTCACAGATACGCAGTATTTT.

This clonotype was detected a few times. V and J are TRBV18 and TRBJ2-5; no firm D call. CDR1 KGHSH and CDR2 LQKENI come from the germline V gene. V shed 5 bases and J shed 2 bases, with 15 bases lying between them. This CDR3 comprises 15 residues. The CDR3 loop is CASSFLWTRQETQYF. In DNA form, the CDR3 reads TGTGCCAGCTCATTTCTCTGGACGCGGCAAGAGACCCAGTACTTC.

By proportion, this clonotype is medium-sized (0.01 to 0.1%). V gene TRBV29-1 combines with J gene TRBJ2-1; 11 nucleotides agree with TRBD1. CDR1 and CDR2 from the germline V gene are SQVTM and ANQGSEA. The V gene end was trimmed by 7 bases and the J gene end by 16 bases; junction bases not matched to a gene: 12. The CDR3 covers 12 residues. The CDR3 coding sequence is TGCAGCGCCAGGACAGGGGGCCTACTACTTTTCTTC. This encodes CSARTGGLLLFF.

CDR3: CASSPRLTSGLPSTDTQYF. In nucleotides, the CDR3 is TGTGCCAGCTCACCCCGTTTGACTAGCGGACTACCTAGCACAGATACGCAGTATTTT. The chain couples TRBV18 to TRBJ2-3; 9 nucleotides line up with TRBD2. Germline V gene sequence: CDR1 KGHSH, CDR2 LQKENI. V gave up 3 bases and J gave up 0 bases; unmatched junction bases: 13. The CDR3 covers 19 residues.

This clonotype was detected once. The V and J genes are TRBV21-1 and TRBJ2-7; the table's D call of TRBD1 was not tested on the DNA. TRBV21-1 is an annotated pseudogene. CDR3 size: 16 residues. CDR3 sequence (DNA): TGTGCCAGCAGCGGCCGGGACAGGGGGTTACCCCACGAGCAGTACGTC. It specifies CASSGRDRGLPHEQYV.

This clonotype has only a few counts. This chain connects TRBV20-1 to TRBJ2-5, with D unclear. Trimming pared 3 bases from V and 5 bases from J, leaving 7 bases between. Germline V CDR1 and CDR2: DFQATT, SNEGSKA (reference sequence). The CDR3 length is 11 residues. The CDR3 nucleotides read TGCAGTGCTAGGCTCGGGGAGACCCAGTACTTC. It encodes CSARLGETQYF.

The J gene is TRBJ2-1, the V gene TRBV19, with 12 bases fitting TRBD2. CDR1 and CDR2 (germline): LNHDA, SQIVND (reference sequence). This CDR3 spans 15 amino acids. V trimming: 5 bases; J trimming: 2 bases; junction bases outside the gene matches: 1. The CDR3 is CASSSSGGAYNEQFF. DNA for the CDR3: TGTGCCAGTAGTTCTAGCGGGGGGGCCTACAATGAGCAGTTCTTC.